The present T cell receptor beta chain was sequenced within a study of PD-1 blockade in classical Hodgkin lymphoma. Findings and limits, study-wide: TCR diversity rose significantly by C4D1 in CD4+ but not CD8+ cells.

Brentuximab vedotin exposure varied among the patients, all of whom had relapsed after autologous stem cell transplantation. Only in-frame clones appear in the TCRdb table, and some are missing; sequencing was by immunoSEQ multiplex PCR. The sample comprises about 40,000 clones, more than 70% of which are singletons, and 10% to 15% rests with the top ten. The ends were cut back, 5 bases at V and 4 bases at J, with 20 bases in the middle. Per germline, CDR1 SGHVS and CDR2 FNYEAQ. The CDR3 consists of 16 residues. In regard to this clone: The antigen is undetermined.

The source is a human donor with classical Hodgkin lymphoma. V usage is TRBV7-6 and J usage is TRBJ2-5; D might be TRBD1 (7 bases). The source was peripheral blood mononuclear cells (PBMCs), collected at baseline. The CDR3 spells CASSLQDTQGGETQYF. CDR3 nucleotides: TGTGCCAGCAGCCTACAAGACACCCAGGGGGGAGAGACCCAGTACTTC.